This T cell receptor (beta chain) was sequenced in a study of blood T cell repertoires in COVID-19. Study context: Specimens from acute and convalescent COVID-19 originated in the United States, Italy and Spain. PBMCs, B-cell-depleted T cells, or T cells were the source of the cDNA or gDNA that made up the material.

Per the authors' pipeline: From reference gene primer amplification, estimates of nucleated cell counts were derived. Libraries were prepared by immunoSEQ multiplex PCR; TCRdb keeps only in-frame clonotypes and omits some of them. That table is the source of V, J and clone size, and D and trimming were worked out from the DNA. The sample yields some 170,000 clones, approximately 90% seen once. The length of the CDR3 is 17 residues. From germline, CDR1 is MNHEY and CDR2 SMNVEV (reference sequence). V was clipped by 1 base and J by 3 bases, with 16 bases between them. Patients of the Seattle cohort, enrolled during active infection, were followed longitudinally.

This chain joins TRBV27 and TRBJ2-1, with a possible D match to TRBD2 (5 bases). The clonotype was recovered from a woman in her seventies with COVID-19, enrolled during active disease. The specimen sequenced was peripheral blood. CDR3 DNA sequence: TGTGCCAGCAGTTTATTTTTCACGGGAACGAACTACAATGAGCAGTTCTTC. Protein sequence: CASSLFFTGTNYNEQFF.